This T cell receptor beta chain was sequenced for a study of blood T cell repertoires in COVID-19. Study details: T cells, B-cell-depleted T cells, or PBMCs supplied cDNA or gDNA.

In the authors' workflow: Estimated nucleated cell counts came from reference gene primer amplification. Generated by immunoSEQ multiplex PCR, the TCRdb table keeps only in-frame clones and is missing some. That table supplies the V and J calls and clone size; D and trimming were determined from the DNA. The profile shows about 96,000 clones, over 85% of them singletons. V shed 2 bases and J shed 4 bases, with 12 bases lying between them. Germline loops: CDR1 SGHNT, CDR2 YYREEE (reference sequence). This CDR3 is built from 14 residues. The chain employs TRBV5-4 and TRBJ1-2; tentatively, D is TRBD1 (6 bases). The specimen was peripheral blood. The clonotype originates from a human donor with COVID-19, enrolled during active disease. The donor label of this sample is uncertain. The CDR3 protein is CASSLGGQRYGYTF. For the CDR3, the DNA is TGTGCCAGCAGCTTAGGTGGACAGCGCTATGGCTACACCTTC.